The 31 T cell receptor beta chains presented below share a single source sample, sequenced in a study of blood T cells in healthy people across ages. The use of a sample-barcoded 5' primer and a J-beta primer mix characterized a second PCR of 7 to 11 cycles. TCRdb re-analysed the 5' RACE reads in MiXCR, keeping a single row per CDR3 protein. This table holds under 1,000,000 distinct CDR3 sequences, around half found once. Sequenced input: blood. The source of these receptors is a man aged 80 or over in good health.

In this sample, this clonotype turned up once. A single base separates this from a much larger clone, so it may be a read error. The CDR3 region is CSVNRAGVYSEQYF. CDR3 bases: TGCAGCGTTAACAGAGCGGGAGTCTATAGTGAGCAGTACTTC. V gene TRBV29-1 combines with J gene TRBJ2-5; 8 bases match TRBD2. The CDR3 runs to 14 residues. Trimming took 5 bases from V and 11 from J; bases not matched to a gene: 16. From germline, CDR1 is SQVTM and CDR2 ANQGSEA.

This sequence joins TRBV2 and TRBJ2-4, with D possibly TRBD2 on 6 matching bases. The DNA end is more similar to TRBJ2-7, so the J call may be wrong. Germline V gene data show CDR1 as SNHLY and CDR2 as FYNNEI. The CDR3 is 12 amino acids. This chain's CDR3 is CASSGEAFEQYF. The DNA for the CDR3 is TGTGCCAGCAGTGGGGAGGCGTTCGAGCAGTACTTC.

V is TRBV12-3 or TRBV12-4 and J is TRBJ2-7; TRBD2 agrees at 11 bases. The CDR3 is 15 amino acids. Trimming took 5 bases from V and 3 from J; bases not matched to a gene: 6. Written as DNA, the CDR3 is TGTGCCAGCAGTCCTGGGACTAGCGGACTCTACGAGCAGTACTTC. Translating it yields CASSPGTSGLYEQYF.

The chain combines TRBV10-3 with TRBJ2-1; TRBD2 agrees at 7 bases. With 3 bases clipped from V and 5 bases from J, the junction kept 10 bases outside the gene matches. CDR3 length equals 16 residues. Germline V gives CDR1 ENHRY, CDR2 SYGVKD. This CDR3 is CAISDWDGRQHNEQFF. CDR3 nucleotides: TGTGCCATCAGTGATTGGGACGGGAGGCAACACAATGAGCAGTTCTTC.

This clonotype came up a few times. In DNA form, the CDR3 reads TGTGCCAGCAGCCGACGACCCAGGGGGCTAATTTCAGCTTTCTTT. Encoded protein: CASSRRPRGLISAFF. The J gene is TRBJ1-1, the V gene TRBV3-1, with 8 bases fitting TRBD1. Germline loops: CDR1 LGHDT, CDR2 YNNKEL (reference sequence). CDR3 length: 15 amino acids. V trimming: 4 bases; J trimming: 10 bases; junction bases outside the gene matches: 14.

The chain links TRBV29-1 to TRBJ2-2, with TRBD2 matching over 11 bases. Trimming took 7 bases from V and 4 from J; bases not matched to a gene: 8. The germline CDR1 and CDR2 sequences are SQVTM and ANQGSEA. This CDR3 has 15 amino acids. The CDR3 reads CSAGLAGASTGELFF. CDR3 nucleotide sequence: TGCAGCGCAGGACTAGCGGGCGCCAGCACCGGGGAGCTGTTTTTT.

This clonotype was found many times. The gene calls are TRBV4-3 and TRBJ2-7; D is perhaps TRBD2 (7 bases). There are 16 residues in the CDR3. Germline values: CDR1 LGHNA, CDR2 YSLEER. The V end lost 8 bases, the J end lost 6 bases, and 26 bases lay between the germline ends. CDR3 coding DNA: TGCGCCAGCGCCCCAAGAGGGGGAGGGGTCGTCGGCGAGCAGTACTTC. Protein: CASAPRGGGVVGEQYF.

This clonotype has just a few counts. The CDR3 protein is CASSLALSTGELFF. CDR3 DNA sequence: TGTGCCAGCAGCTTAGCACTTAGCACCGGGGAGCTGTTTTTT. The chain carries TRBV7-2 and TRBJ2-2; D not resolved. Germline CDR1 is SGHTA and CDR2 is FQGNSA. With 0 bases removed from V and 4 bases from J, the gap between germline ends came to 6 bases. The CDR3 is 14 amino acids.

This clonotype appeared a few times. This rearrangement joins TRBV24-1 to TRBJ2-1; D might be TRBD2 (6 bases). This CDR3 spans 14 amino acids. Trimming left V 10 bases short and J 4 bases short, with 16 bases between. Germline V lookup: CDR1 KGHDR, CDR2 SFDVKD. The CDR3 DNA sequence: TGTGCCACTAGTCCCAGGGAGGTGTACAATGAGCAGTTCTTC. Its translation is CATSPREVYNEQFF.

CDR3 residues: CASSREDSSYEQYF. Written as DNA, the CDR3 is TGCGCCAGCAGCCGAGAGGACAGCTCCTACGAGCAGTACTTC. The chain recombines TRBV4-3 with TRBJ2-7; maybe TRBD1 (6 bases). Germline CDR1 LGHNA, CDR2 YSLEER. V was trimmed by 4 bases and J by 0 bases, leaving 10 bases between them. The CDR3 is 14 residues long.

The rearrangement uses TRBV12-5 and TRBJ2-7, with no clear D. The CDR3 sequence is 11 residues long. V gave up 7 bases and J gave up 8 bases, with 12 bases separating them. Germline-derived CDR1 and CDR2 are LGHNT and FRNRAP. The CDR3 is CASAEYRQQYF. In DNA form, the CDR3 reads TGTGCTAGTGCCGAATACAGACAGCAGTACTTC.

The gene calls are TRBV7-2 and TRBJ2-1; D is unresolved. Germline assignment: CDR1 SGHTA and CDR2 FQGNSA. CDR3 length: 14 amino acids. V was cut by 1 base and J by 0 bases, with 4 bases left in between. The CDR3 sequence: CASSLVDSYNEQFF. CDR3 nucleotides: TGTGCCAGCAGCTTAGTCGACTCCTACAATGAGCAGTTCTTC. The whole variable domain, filled in from reference TRBV7-2 and TRBJ2-1, reads GAGVSQSPSNKVTEKGKDVELRCDPISGHTALYWYRQSLGQGLEFLIYFQGNSAPDKSGLPSDRFSAERTGGSVSTLTIQRTQQEDSAVYLCASSLVDSYNEQFFGPGTRLTVL.

A remark on this clonotype: Sequence at one end of the junction differs from germline and may be a read error. This chain joins TRBV28 and TRBJ2-5; D remains unclear. This CDR3 is built from 13 residues. From germline, CDR1 is MDHEN and CDR2 SYDVKM. The CDR3 spells CTSSLYAQETQYF. CDR3 DNA: TGTACCAGCAGTTTATACGCCCAAGAGACCCAGTACTTC.

This chain joins TRBV5-1 and TRBJ2-5; 8 bases fit TRBD1. The tail of the sequence fits TRBJ2-7 better, so the J call may be wrong. Germline loops: CDR1 SGHRS, CDR2 YFSETQ. This CDR3 has 15 residues. The CDR3 bases are TGCGCCAGCAGGAATGCGGCAGGGGGCTTCTACGAGCAGTACTTC. Translating it yields CASRNAAGGFYEQYF.

The rearrangement links TRBV20-1 to TRBJ2-5; 8 bases match TRBD2. V shed 6 bases, J shed 11 bases, and the junction held 17 bases outside the gene matches. This CDR3 contains 14 residues. Germline V gene data show CDR1 as DFQATT and CDR2 as SNEGSKA (reference sequence). CDR3 DNA: TGCAGTGCCACCGGGGGGGCCTCTAAGGATGAGCAGTACTTC. Translating it yields CSATGGASKDEQYF.

Regarding this clonotype: This could be a read error, since a much larger clone is one nucleotide away. The chain joins TRBV20-1 to TRBJ2-7, with 8 bases fitting TRBD2. Germline V gene sequence: CDR1 DFQATT, CDR2 SNEGSKA (reference sequence). The CDR3 runs 15 residues. J was trimmed by 7 bases and V by 0 bases; bases with no gene match: 11. The CDR3 region has the DNA TGCAGTGCTAGAGATATGCGGCGGGGGGCGCGTGAGCAGTACTTC. This encodes CSARDMRRGAREQYF.

This chain joins TRBV5-1 and TRBJ2-5; TRBD1 aligns across 7 bases. Germline CDR1 reads SGHRS; CDR2 reads YFSETQ. Trimming cost V 4 bases and J 11 bases; bases outside gene matches: 14. The CDR3 covers 14 residues. The DNA for the CDR3 is TGCGCCAGCAGCGCGGGTGCACAGGGGAACACGCAGTACTTC. It yields the protein CASSAGAQGNTQYF.

This clonotype was counted a few times. The J gene is TRBJ2-7, the V gene TRBV20-1, with no clear D. Germline CDR1 reads DFQATT; CDR2 reads SNEGSKA (reference sequence). Deletions cut 0 bases from V and 5 bases from J, with 5 bases between. This CDR3 region has 11 residues. The CDR3 DNA sequence: TGCAGTGCTAGAGAGGGCAACGAGCAGTACTTC. Its translation: CSAREGNEQYF.

V gene TRBV4-1 combines with J gene TRBJ1-1, with D unclear. Trimming shortened V by 1 base and J by 2 bases, and 14 bases separated the two germline ends. This CDR3 is 16 amino acids long. Germline CDR1 reads MGHRA; CDR2 reads YSYEKL. The CDR3 protein is CASSQAAGKINTEAFF. As DNA, the CDR3 is TGCGCCAGCAGCCAAGCGGCGGGGAAGATAAACACTGAAGCTTTCTTT.

CDR3 bases: TGCGCCAGCAGCCAAGTCTCCCGGGGGACAAACCAAGAGACCCAGTACTTC. This sequence encodes CASSQVSRGTNQETQYF. This chain connects TRBV4-1 to TRBJ2-5; the D gene could be TRBD1 or TRBD2 (6 bases each). The germline V gene has CDR1 MGHRA and CDR2 YSYEKL. V was cut by 1 base and J by 0 bases, with 15 bases left in between. The CDR3 sequence is 17 residues long.

CDR3 loop: CAWSSVANTEAFF. The CDR3 region has the DNA TGTGCCTGGAGCTCGGTGGCGAACACTGAAGCTTTCTTT. The rearrangement links TRBV30 to TRBJ1-1; D is unresolved. This CDR3 spans 13 amino acids. The V gene's germline CDR1 is GTSNPN and CDR2 SVGIG (reference sequence). Trimming took 3 bases from V and 1 from J, leaving 9 bases between them.

The CDR3 DNA sequence: TGCGCCAGCAGCTTCGGCACTATACGGACAGGGGGGTTGGGAGAGACCCAGTACTTC. It specifies CASSFGTIRTGGLGETQYF. J is TRBJ2-7 and V is TRBV5-1, with TRBD1 identical over 10 bases. The DNA end is more similar to TRBJ2-5, so the J call may be wrong. Germline CDR1 reads SGHRS; CDR2 reads YFSETQ. The CDR3 covers 19 residues.

This chain links TRBV9 with TRBJ2-1, with 7 bases that match TRBD1. Per the germline V gene, CDR1 is SGDLS and CDR2 is YYNGEE. The CDR3 is 14 amino acids. J lost 5 bases, V lost 2 bases, and 4 bases had no gene match. DNA for the CDR3: TGTGCCAGCAGCGTTCCCGGGACAGACAATGAGCAGTTCTTC. Its translation: CASSVPGTDNEQFF. Based on the CDR3 plus reference TRBV9 and TRBJ2-1, the full variable domain is DSGVTQTPKHLITATGQRVTLRCSPRSGDLSVYWYQQSLDQGLQFLIQYYNGEERAKGNILERFSAQQFPDLHSELNLSSLELGDSALYFCASSVPGTDNEQFFGPGTRLTVL.

The chain employs TRBV6-5 and TRBJ2-6; no firm D call. Trimming stripped 0 bases from V and 1 base from J, with 10 bases between. This CDR3 contains 17 residues. Germline assignment: CDR1 MNHEY and CDR2 SVGAGI. The CDR3, as DNA: TGTGCCAGCAGTTACTCAATCGACACATCTGGGGCCAACGTCCTGACTTTC. Amino acids: CASSYSIDTSGANVLTF.

This chain joins TRBV4-3 and TRBJ2-3, with 8 bases fitting TRBD2. The CDR3 extends over 17 amino acids. CDR1 is LGHNA and CDR2 is YSLEER in the germline V gene. J gave up 1 base and V 0 bases, and 6 bases lay outside the gene matches. The CDR3 bases are TGCGCCAGCAGCCAAGATCAGCGGGGGCTACGCACAGATACGCAGTATTTT. Translating it yields CASSQDQRGLRTDTQYF.

Turning to this clonotype: It may be a read error: a sequence one base away is much more abundant. The rearrangement links TRBV20-1 to TRBJ2-5; weak D call: TRBD2 (6 bases). The DNA end lines up better with TRBJ2-7; the J call may be wrong. The germline gives CDR1 DFQATT, CDR2 SNEGSKA (reference sequence). The CDR3 is 15 amino acids. CDR3 bases: TGCAGTGCTAGAGCCAGCGGGTCCCCCCTGTGCGAGCAGTACTTC. It yields the protein CSARASGSPLCEQYF.

CDR3 loop: CASSLDGRISYNEQFF. In nucleotides, the CDR3 is TGCGCCAGCAGTTTGGACGGGAGGATCTCCTACAATGAGCAGTTCTTC. V gene TRBV4-3 combines with J gene TRBJ2-1; TRBD2 aligns across 7 bases. The germline V gene has CDR1 LGHNA and CDR2 YSLEER. The J segment lost 0 bases and the V segment lost 6 bases, leaving 8 bases of the junction unmatched. The CDR3 loop spans 16 amino acids.

This clonotype was seen more than once but under ten times. V usage is TRBV20-1 and J usage is TRBJ1-4, with TRBD1 as a possible D gene (5 bases). This CDR3 comprises 17 residues. Trimming stripped 3 bases from V and 2 bases from J, with 19 bases between. Germline CDR1 is DFQATT and CDR2 is SNEGSKA (reference sequence). As DNA, the CDR3 is TGCAGTGCTAGGGCTTTTGGGGGAGGAGAGACTAATGAAAAACTGTTTTTT. Its translation is CSARAFGGGETNEKLFF.

This chain connects TRBV28 to TRBJ2-7; the match to TRBD1 covers 9 bases. CDR3 size: 15 residues. V dropped 2 bases and J dropped 3; count of bases not matched to a gene: 5. CDR1 and CDR2 from the germline V gene are MDHEN and SYDVKM. The CDR3 DNA is TGTGCCAGCAGTTTACCTGGGACAGGGAACTACGAGCAGTACTTC. This encodes CASSLPGTGNYEQYF.

This clonotype was detected many times. The V and J genes are TRBV20-1 and TRBJ2-1; the D gene could be TRBD1 or TRBD2 (5 bases each). The CDR3 spans 12 residues. Germline V gives CDR1 DFQATT, CDR2 SNEGSKA (reference sequence). V lost 8 bases to trimming and J lost 7 bases, with 15 bases between them. The CDR3 loop reads CSPREGENEQFF. CDR3 nucleotides: TGCAGTCCGAGGGAAGGGGAAAATGAGCAGTTCTTC.

The gene calls are TRBV6-2 or TRBV6-3 and TRBJ1-1; possibly TRBD1 for D (5 bases). V shed 8 bases and J shed 2 bases, with 12 bases lying between them. The CDR3 extends over 13 amino acids. The V gene's germline CDR1 is MNHEY and CDR2 SVGEGT. The CDR3 sequence is CASLPQGNTEAFF. CDR3 DNA: TGTGCCAGCCTACCGCAGGGAAACACTGAAGCTTTCTTT.